The 24 T cell receptor beta chains reported below all come from one sample, sequenced in a study of T-cell reconstitution after alpha-beta-depleted transplantation in children. Construction of the TCRbeta library involved unique molecular identifiers. Each CDR3 protein gets one entry after TCRdb re-called the PCR reads with MiXCR. Counted here are about 360,000 distinct CDR3 sequences, about 14% occurring once; the ten biggest clones make up around 4%. This material consisted of PBMCs, taken from the stem cell graft. Receptors originate from a human donor who donated a stem cell graft to a child with Fanconi anemia.

The gene calls are TRBV12-3 or TRBV12-4 and TRBJ2-5, with D uncertain. CDR3 length: 13 residues. Trimming left V 7 bases short and J 1 base short, with 10 bases between. CDR3 DNA: TGTGCCAGCACCTCCCCCAGCCAAGAGACCCAGTACTTC. This encodes CASTSPSQETQYF.

Ten or more counts support this clonotype. CDR3 sequence reads: CASSQDVNYEQYF. The CDR3, as DNA: TGCGCCAGCAGCCAAGATGTCAACTACGAGCAGTACTTC. The rearrangement uses TRBV4-3 and TRBJ2-7; D remains ambiguous. With 0 bases removed from V and 3 bases from J, the gap between germline ends came to 6 bases. The CDR3 extends over 13 amino acids. From germline, CDR1 is LGHNA and CDR2 YSLEER.

This clonotype was observed a single time. The genes are TRBV27 and TRBJ1-1, with 10 bases lining up with TRBD1. The trim removed 5 bases at V and 5 bases at J, leaving 11 bases unmatched. CDR1 and CDR2 (germline): MNHEY, SMNVEV (reference sequence). This CDR3 is built from 16 residues. The CDR3 spells CASSAVTGTGVTEAFF. CDR3 DNA sequence: TGTGCCAGCAGTGCGGTAACCGGGACAGGGGTTACTGAAGCTTTCTTT.

The V call is TRBV29-1, the J call TRBJ2-7, with 9 bases identical to TRBD1. Germline CDR1 and CDR2: SQVTM and ANQGSEA. The CDR3 has 14 amino acids. V shed 7 bases, J shed 3 bases, and the junction held 10 bases outside the gene matches. The DNA of the CDR3 is TGCAGCGCAAAACCGGGACAGGGTGACTACGAGCAGTACTTC. Its protein is CSAKPGQGDYEQYF.

This clonotype was detected ten times or more. The chain couples TRBV12-3 or TRBV12-4 to TRBJ1-2; 10 bases line up with TRBD1. The CDR3 is made up of 15 amino acids. V trimming: 0 bases; J trimming: 2 bases; junction bases outside the gene matches: 0. The CDR3 region has the DNA TGTGCCAGCAGTTTAGCGGGACAGGGGAACTATGGCTACACCTTC. This translates into CASSLAGQGNYGYTF.

This clonotype came up a few times. The V and J genes are TRBV27 and TRBJ1-5, with D hard to call. Trimming took off 3 bases at V and 6 bases at J, with 18 bases between the two ends. Germline values: CDR1 MNHEY, CDR2 SMNVEV (reference sequence). The CDR3 is made up of 16 amino acids. The CDR3 nucleotides read TGTGCCAGCAGTTTCGCGGGTCCGGGTGTTCGTCAGCCCCAGCATTTT. It encodes CASSFAGPGVRQPQHF.

This sequence joins TRBV5-1 and TRBJ1-2; D is unclear. The ends were cut back, 0 bases at V and 6 bases at J, with 9 bases in the middle. The CDR3 runs to 13 residues. CDR1 is SGHRS, CDR2 YFSETQ, per germline. CDR3 region: CASSLDVGHGYTF. As DNA, the CDR3 is TGCGCCAGCAGCTTGGATGTAGGGCATGGCTACACCTTC. The entire variable domain, with the rest obtained from reference TRBV5-1 and TRBJ1-2, is as follows: KAGVTQTPRYLIKTRGQQVTLSCSPISGHRSVSWYQQTPGQGLQFLFEYFSETQRNKGNFPGRFSGRQFSNSRSEMNVSTLELGDSALYLCASSLDVGHGYTFGSGTRLTVV.

The gene calls are TRBV19 and TRBJ1-5, with unresolved D. V was trimmed by 5 bases and J by 8 bases, leaving 7 bases between them. The CDR3 length is 11 residues. CDR1 LNHDA and CDR2 SQIVND come from the germline V gene (reference sequence). This CDR3 reads CASSEGEPQHF. The CDR3 nucleotides are TGTGCCAGTAGTGAGGGCGAGCCCCAGCATTTT.

This clonotype was counted many times. The V and J genes are TRBV25-1 and TRBJ2-3; 8 bases agree with TRBD2. J lost 6 bases, V lost 6 bases, and 5 bases had no gene match. The CDR3 is 13 amino acids. The V gene's germline CDR1 is MGHDK and CDR2 SYGVNS. The CDR3 reads CASRASSGDTQYF. The CDR3 DNA follows: TGTGCCAGCAGGGCCTCTAGCGGGGATACGCAGTATTTT.

In this sample, this clonotype turned up a few times. The V call is TRBV10-3, the J call TRBJ2-5, with 7 bases fitting TRBD2. Germline loops: CDR1 ENHRY, CDR2 SYGVKD. This CDR3 comprises 13 residues. Trimming took 8 bases from V and 4 from J; bases not matched to a gene: 7. As DNA, the CDR3 is TGTGCCATCGATAACGGGGAGGGAGAGACCCAGTACTTC. As protein: CAIDNGEGETQYF.

Many counts were recorded for this clonotype. The chain joins TRBV6-1 to TRBJ2-3; 12 nucleotides align to TRBD2. CDR1 and CDR2 from the germline V gene are MNHNS and SASEGT. Trimming at V came to 6 bases and at J to 1 base, leaving 2 bases not matched to a gene. The CDR3 loop spans 15 amino acids. In DNA form, the CDR3 reads TGTGCCAGCAGGAGGACTAGCGGGGGCACAGATACGCAGTATTTT. This encodes CASRRTSGGTDTQYF.

This clonotype was seen repeatedly, ten times or more. The chain has TRBV12-3 or TRBV12-4 and TRBJ1-1, with no clear D. The CDR3 consists of 12 residues. Trimming cost V 3 bases and J 14 bases, with 16 bases left between them. CDR3 coding DNA: TGTGCCAGCAGTTTCATGGAACAGCCCCCCTTCTTT. Protein: CASSFMEQPPFF.

There are a few counts of this clonotype. The chain couples TRBV20-1 to TRBJ2-3; D unclear. This CDR3 region has 14 residues. The germline V gene has CDR1 DFQATT and CDR2 SNEGSKA (reference sequence). The V and J ends lost 5 bases and 4 bases respectively, with 16 bases between them. CDR3 loop: CSALDPRNADTQYF. In nucleotides, the CDR3 is TGCAGTGCTCTGGACCCGAGGAACGCAGATACGCAGTATTTT.

This chain connects TRBV20-1 to TRBJ2-1, with TRBD2 matching 11 bases. After removal of 4 bases from V and 10 bases from J, the junction contained 6 bases not matched to a gene. Germline assignment: CDR1 DFQATT and CDR2 SNEGSKA (reference sequence). The CDR3 consists of 13 residues. CDR3 in amino acids: CSANLAGGQEQFF. CDR3 nucleotide sequence: TGCAGTGCTAACCTAGCGGGGGGCCAGGAGCAGTTCTTC.

There are a few counts of this clonotype. This sequence joins TRBV28 and TRBJ2-2, with 7 bases aligning to TRBD1. V shed 7 bases and J 7 bases; nucleotides not matched to a gene: 9. This CDR3 has 14 residues. Germline-derived CDR1 and CDR2 are MDHEN and SYDVKM. This CDR3 is CASNVYRGIGELFF. DNA for the CDR3: TGTGCCAGCAACGTATACAGGGGAATCGGGGAGCTGTTTTTT.

The V call is TRBV20-1, the J call TRBJ1-2; possible D gene TRBD1, 6 bases. The CDR3 has 17 residues. The germline V gene encodes CDR1 DFQATT and CDR2 SNEGSKA (reference sequence). With 0 bases removed from V and 1 base from J, the gap between germline ends came to 18 bases. The chain's CDR3 is CSARDSGDNSFNYGYTF. The CDR3 coding sequence is TGCAGTGCTAGAGATAGCGGGGACAACAGTTTTAACTATGGCTACACCTTC.

The J gene is TRBJ2-2, the V gene TRBV4-2, with D perhaps matching TRBD1 (5 bases). The CDR3 extends over 15 amino acids. Trimming shortened V by 0 bases and J by 7 bases, and 12 bases separated the two germline ends. The germline V gene encodes CDR1 LGHNA and CDR2 YNFKEQ. CDR3 nucleotide sequence: TGTGCCAGCAGCCAAGATTGGACATCCCGCGGGGAGCTGTTTTTT. Residues: CASSQDWTSRGELFF.

The gene calls are TRBV5-1 and TRBJ2-2; D gene unclear. The CDR3 is 15 residues long. The V end lost 1 base, the J end lost 1 base, and 8 bases lay between the germline ends. From germline, CDR1 is SGHRS and CDR2 YFSETQ. CDR3 sequence reads: CASSLSSKNTGELFF. CDR3 DNA: TGCGCCAGCAGCTTGTCATCCAAGAACACCGGGGAGCTGTTTTTT.

The table lists this clonotype with a few counts. V and J are TRBV10-3 and TRBJ2-2; tentatively, D is TRBD2 (5 bases). There are 14 residues in the CDR3. Germline V CDR1 and CDR2: ENHRY, SYGVKD. With 3 bases removed from V and 1 base from J, the gap between germline ends came to 6 bases. The CDR3 is CAISESGNTGELFF. CDR3 nucleotides: TGTGCCATCAGTGAAAGCGGGAACACCGGGGAGCTGTTTTTT.

The genes are TRBV7-6 and TRBJ2-5; 9 nucleotides match TRBD2. The CDR3 runs to 15 residues. Unmatched junction bases numbered 8, after V lost 5 bases and J lost 4 bases. Germline CDR1 is SGHVS and CDR2 is FNYEAQ. The CDR3 loop reads CASSAATSGGETQYF. The CDR3 region has the DNA TGTGCCAGCAGCGCCGCGACTAGCGGAGGAGAGACCCAGTACTTC.

There are a few counts of this clonotype. The rearrangement joins TRBV11-2 to TRBJ2-1; D gene unclear. The V end was cut by 5 bases, the J end by 6 bases, with 14 bases between. Germline-derived CDR1 and CDR2 are SGHAT and FQNNGV. This CDR3 spans 14 amino acids. CDR3 loop: CASSPNGLLNEQFF. DNA for the CDR3: TGTGCCAGCAGCCCCAATGGATTACTCAATGAGCAGTTCTTC.

This clonotype was seen only a few times. The gene calls are TRBV7-9 and TRBJ1-1, with a possible D match to TRBD1 (5 bases). This CDR3 is built from 14 residues. V was pared by 4 bases and J by 6 bases, with 15 bases between. Germline V lookup: CDR1 SEHNR, CDR2 FQNEAQ (reference sequence). The CDR3 DNA reads TGTGCCAGCAGCTCAGCGACGGGGCAGGCTGAAGCTTTCTTT. Translating gives CASSSATGQAEAFF.

This clonotype was counted between two and nine times. The chain couples TRBV12-3 or TRBV12-4 to TRBJ2-3; weak D call: TRBD2 (5 bases). The germline V and J ends were trimmed by 6 bases and 6 bases, with 13 bases remaining between them. The CDR3 runs to 13 residues. CDR3 residues: CASRPGEVDTQYF. CDR3 in DNA: TGTGCCAGCAGACCCGGGGAAGTTGATACGCAGTATTTT.

This clonotype was counted at least ten times. V is TRBV12-3 or TRBV12-4 and J is TRBJ2-5; D assignment may be TRBD1 or TRBD2 (5 bases each). The CDR3 covers 17 residues. The V end lost 4 bases, the J end lost 5 bases, and 23 bases lay between the germline ends. CDR3 region: CASSSQSSGRSGETQYF. The DNA for the CDR3 is TGTGCCAGCAGTTCACAATCATCGGGACGTTCAGGGGAGACCCAGTACTTC.